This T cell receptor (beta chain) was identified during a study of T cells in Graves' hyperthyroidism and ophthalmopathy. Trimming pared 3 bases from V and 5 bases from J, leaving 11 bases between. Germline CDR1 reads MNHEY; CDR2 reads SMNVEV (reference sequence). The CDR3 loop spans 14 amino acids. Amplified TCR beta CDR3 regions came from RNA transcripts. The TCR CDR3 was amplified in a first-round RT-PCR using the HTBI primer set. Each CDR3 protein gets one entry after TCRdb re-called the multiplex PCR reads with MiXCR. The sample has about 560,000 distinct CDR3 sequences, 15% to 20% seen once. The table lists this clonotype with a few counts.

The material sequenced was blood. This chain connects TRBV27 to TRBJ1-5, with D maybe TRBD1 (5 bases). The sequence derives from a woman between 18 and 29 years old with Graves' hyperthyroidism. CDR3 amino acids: CASSFGGGDQPQHF. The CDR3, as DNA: TGTGCCAGCAGTTTCGGTGGAGGGGATCAGCCCCAGCATTTT.